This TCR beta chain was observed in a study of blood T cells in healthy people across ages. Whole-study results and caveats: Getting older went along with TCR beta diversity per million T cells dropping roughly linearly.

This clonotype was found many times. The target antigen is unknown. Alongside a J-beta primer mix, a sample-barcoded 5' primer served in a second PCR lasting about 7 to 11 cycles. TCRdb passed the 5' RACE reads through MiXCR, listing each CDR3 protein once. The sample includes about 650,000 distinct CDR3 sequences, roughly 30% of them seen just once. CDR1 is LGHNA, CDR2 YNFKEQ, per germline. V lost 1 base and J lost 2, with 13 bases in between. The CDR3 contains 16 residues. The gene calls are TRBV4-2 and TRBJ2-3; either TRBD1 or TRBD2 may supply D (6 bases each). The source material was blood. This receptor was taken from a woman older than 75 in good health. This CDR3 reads CASSQGSGADTDTQYF. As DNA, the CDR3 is TGTGCCAGCAGCCAAGGGTCGGGGGCAGACACAGATACGCAGTATTTT.